This TCR beta chain was identified in a study of T cell repertoires in cytomegalovirus infection. Study as a whole: Based on public TCR beta signatures, there were indications of CMV infection and of a matching HLA type.

TCRdb recomputed calls from the reads with MiXCR, one row per CDR3 protein. Here the sample spans 510,000 or so distinct CDR3 sequences, about 30% being singletons. This clonotype appeared many times. V shed 4 bases and J 3 bases; nucleotides not matched to a gene: 5. The CDR3 is 14 amino acids. The specimen was PBMCs. This sequence originates from a human donor in good health (CMV status not recorded). Some clones in this sample may be carry-over from other donors' samples. The genes are TRBV12-3 or TRBV12-4 and TRBJ2-7; TRBD2 aligns across 8 bases. CDR3 region: CASSSGTRNYEQYF. In nucleotides, the CDR3 is TGTGCCAGCAGTTCTGGGACTAGGAACTACGAGCAGTACTTC.